These 23 T cell receptor beta chains share one sample of origin, sequenced in a study of blood T cell repertoires in COVID-19. Profiled with immunoSEQ multiplex PCR; TCRdb holds only in-frame clones, not every one. Among 250,000 to 350,000 clones listed, roughly 80% were seen once. The sequenced material came from peripheral blood. These receptors all come from a human donor with COVID-19, enrolled during active disease. The donor label of this sample is uncertain.

The chain recombines TRBV18 with TRBJ1-6; D not resolved. Trimming removed 2 bases from V and 3 bases from J, with 8 bases in between. The CDR3 has 15 residues. Germline assignment: CDR1 KGHSH and CDR2 LQKENI. For the CDR3, the DNA is TGTGCCAGCTCACCAGACACCAGCTATAATTCACCCCTCCACTTT. Translation gives CASSPDTSYNSPLHF.

The V and J genes are TRBV3-1 (or the pseudogene TRBV3-2) and TRBJ2-2; D is unresolved. CDR3 length equals 14 residues. Trimming took off 0 bases at V and 2 bases at J, with 4 bases between the two ends. CDR1 LGHDT and CDR2 YNNKEL come from the germline V gene (reference sequence). This chain's CDR3 is CASSQERNTGELFF. In DNA form, the CDR3 reads TGTGCCAGCAGCCAAGAGAGAAACACCGGGGAGCTGTTTTTT.

This clone was detected a few times. The V gene is TRBV11-3, the J gene TRBJ2-4, with 11 bases that match TRBD2. The CDR3 spans 16 residues. V lost 1 base and J lost 4; bases outside the gene matches: 3. Germline CDR1 and CDR2: SGHNT and YENEEA. CDR3 sequence reads: CASSLGLAGLKNIQYF. The CDR3 DNA reads TGTGCCAGCAGCTTAGGACTAGCGGGGCTTAAAAACATTCAGTACTTC.

This clone came up once. This rearrangement joins TRBV9 to TRBJ2-2; no clear D. The germline V and J ends were trimmed by 0 bases and 3 bases, with 3 bases remaining between them. CDR1 SGDLS and CDR2 YYNGEE come from the germline V gene. CDR3 length: 13 amino acids. CDR3 DNA sequence: TGTGCCAGCAGCGTAGTATACACCGGGGAGCTGTTTTTT. Translated, it gives CASSVVYTGELFF.

CDR3 nucleotides: TGCGCCAGCAGCATTTCGGGCGGGGAGCTGTTTTTT. Protein product: CASSISGGELFF. This sequence joins TRBV4-3 and TRBJ2-2, with unresolved D. The CDR3 has 12 amino acids. Trimming shortened V by 5 bases and J by 7 bases, and 8 bases separated the two germline ends. CDR1 LGHNA and CDR2 YSLEER come from the germline V gene.

The chain recombines TRBV11-2 with TRBJ2-5; D perhaps matches TRBD2 (6 bases). This CDR3 has 15 amino acids. Trimming left V 3 bases short and J 5 bases short, with 16 bases between. Germline V gene data show CDR1 as SGHAT and CDR2 as FQNNGV. The CDR3 DNA follows: TGTGCCAGCAGCTTGCCCCGGAGGGGCGCGGAGACCCAGTACTTC. The encoded protein is CASSLPRRGAETQYF.

The rearrangement links TRBV30 to TRBJ2-5; TRBD1 agrees at 7 bases. In germline, CDR1 is GTSNPN, CDR2 SVGIG (reference sequence). This CDR3 is 13 amino acids long. V dropped 5 bases and J dropped 4; count of bases not matched to a gene: 7. CDR3 nucleotides: TGTGCCTGGGCAGGGGGAAGAGTAGAGACCCAGTACTTC. It translates to CAWAGGRVETQYF. Using reference TRBV30 and TRBJ2-5 for the parts outside the CDR3, the full variable domain is SQTIHQWPATLVQPVGSPLSLECTVEGTSNPNLYWYRQAAGRGLQLLFYSVGIGQISSEVPQNLSASRPQDRQFILSSKKLLLSDSGFYLCAWAGGRVETQYFGPGTRLLVL.

The chain couples TRBV5-5 to TRBJ2-5; TRBD2 is a possible D gene (5 bases). This CDR3 spans 15 amino acids. Per germline, CDR1 SGHKS and CDR2 YYEKEE (reference sequence). V was pared by 1 base and J by 0 bases, with 10 bases between. This CDR3 is CASSLLGGYQETQYF. CDR3 in DNA: TGTGCCAGCAGCTTGTTAGGCGGGTACCAAGAGACCCAGTACTTC.

This clone was found once. CDR3 in amino acids: CASSIRTGGPYEQYF. DNA for the CDR3: TGTGCCAGTAGTATACGGACGGGGGGACCCTACGAGCAGTACTTC. The V call is TRBV19, the J call TRBJ2-7; 7 bases line up with TRBD2. Germline assignment: CDR1 LNHDA and CDR2 SQIVND (reference sequence). The CDR3 consists of 15 residues. Trimming at V came to 2 bases and at J to 2 bases, leaving 6 bases not matched to a gene.

The chain couples TRBV7-9 to TRBJ2-7, with TRBD1 identical over 11 bases. Germline CDR1 SEHNR, CDR2 FQNEAQ (reference sequence). Trimming took 8 bases from V and 6 from J; bases not matched to a gene: 6. The CDR3 loop spans 13 amino acids. The CDR3 DNA is TGTGCCAGCTCGGGACAGGGGGTTTCCGAGCAGTACTTC. Its protein is CASSGQGVSEQYF.

The rearrangement uses TRBV18 and TRBJ2-7; 11 bases are a match to TRBD2. Trimming removed 1 base from V and 3 bases from J; junction bases left unmatched: 11. The CDR3 covers 18 residues. CDR1 is KGHSH and CDR2 is LQKENI in the germline V gene. The chain's CDR3 is CASSPLASGLAEIYEQYF. The CDR3, as DNA: TGTGCCAGCTCACCACTCGCTTCGGGACTAGCGGAGATCTACGAGCAGTACTTC.

The chain uses TRBV7-2 and TRBJ2-5, with 8 nucleotides matching TRBD1. Germline CDR1 and CDR2: SGHTA and FQGNSA. V lost 3 bases to trimming and J lost 2 bases; unmatched junction nucleotides: 2. The CDR3 has 14 amino acids. The CDR3 protein is CASSFNRGQETQYF. CDR3 bases: TGTGCCAGCAGCTTCAACAGGGGGCAAGAGACCCAGTACTTC.

The gene calls are TRBV5-1 and TRBJ2-1, with 10 bases that match TRBD2. Trimming cost V 4 bases and J 10 bases; bases outside gene matches: 8. The CDR3 runs 14 residues. Germline CDR1 SGHRS, CDR2 YFSETQ. CDR3 in amino acids: CASSPLTTSGEQFF. CDR3 coding DNA: TGCGCCAGCAGCCCGCTGACGACTAGCGGGGAGCAGTTCTTC. Full variable domain (rest looked up from reference TRBV5-1 and TRBJ2-1): KAGVTQTPRYLIKTRGQQVTLSCSPISGHRSVSWYQQTPGQGLQFLFEYFSETQRNKGNFPGRFSGRQFSNSRSEMNVSTLELGDSALYLCASSPLTTSGEQFFGPGTRLTVL.

The chain joins TRBV5-1 to TRBJ1-2; unclear D gene. The CDR3 has 14 residues. CDR1 is SGHRS and CDR2 is YFSETQ in the germline V gene. The V end lost 5 bases, the J end lost 3 bases, and 14 bases lay between the germline ends. CDR3: CASSLGQAHYGYTF. In DNA form, the CDR3 reads TGCGCCAGCAGTCTGGGTCAGGCTCACTATGGCTACACCTTC.

The sample holds a few counts of this clone. V gene TRBV29-1 combines with J gene TRBJ2-3; TRBD2 agrees at 11 bases. V was clipped by 1 base and J by 6 bases; unmatched bases: 15. CDR1 and CDR2 from the germline V gene are SQVTM and ANQGSEA. CDR3 length: 18 residues. The CDR3 here is CSVEGGVTSGSILDTQYF. CDR3 DNA: TGCAGCGTTGAAGGAGGGGTCACTAGCGGGAGCATATTGGATACGCAGTATTTT.

The rearrangement joins TRBV7-3 to TRBJ1-4; the match to TRBD1 covers 10 bases. The J segment lost 7 bases and the V segment lost 5 bases, leaving 7 bases of the junction unmatched. CDR1 SGHTA and CDR2 FQGTGA come from the germline V gene. This CDR3 is built from 15 residues. CDR3 sequence (DNA): TGTGCCAGCAGCGCTTCGGGACAGGGGCCTGAAAAACTGTTTTTT. Translation: CASSASGQGPEKLFF.

The V gene is TRBV7-2, the J gene TRBJ2-1; 7 bases line up with TRBD2. The V and J ends lost 3 bases and 6 bases, in that order; junction bases with no gene match: 11. Germline V lookup: CDR1 SGHTA, CDR2 FQGNSA. The CDR3 sequence is 16 residues long. DNA for the CDR3: TGTGCCAGCAGCTTCCAACATGCGGGAGTCTCCAATGAGCAGTTCTTC. Its protein is CASSFQHAGVSNEQFF.

The chain has TRBV19 and TRBJ1-2; D gene uncertain. CDR1 is LNHDA and CDR2 is SQIVND in the germline V gene (reference sequence). Trimming pared 6 bases from V and 1 base from J, leaving 12 bases between. The CDR3 contains 14 residues. This CDR3 is CASSNLRVNYGYTF. The CDR3, as DNA: TGTGCCAGTAGCAATTTACGGGTTAACTATGGCTACACCTTC.

This clone was detected once. The chain is built from TRBV28 and TRBJ2-7, with 8 bases that match TRBD2. The CDR3 runs 14 residues. V lost 2 bases, J lost 6 bases, and 6 bases stayed unmatched. Germline CDR1 and CDR2: MDHEN and SYDVKM. In DNA form, the CDR3 reads TGTGCCAGCAGTTTAGCAGCGGGAGTGGGCGAGCAGTACTTC. Encoded protein: CASSLAAGVGEQYF.

The chain joins TRBV30 to TRBJ1-1; maybe TRBD1 (5 bases). The germline V and J ends were trimmed by 0 bases and 6 bases, with 11 bases remaining between them. CDR1 and CDR2 from the germline V gene are GTSNPN and SVGIG (reference sequence). This CDR3 is 13 amino acids long. CDR3 protein: CAWSVQGVAEAFF. CDR3 bases: TGTGCCTGGAGTGTACAAGGGGTCGCTGAAGCTTTCTTT. The full variable domain, its missing parts supplied by reference TRBV30 and TRBJ1-1, is SQTIHQWPATLVQPVGSPLSLECTVEGTSNPNLYWYRQAAGRGLQLLFYSVGIGQISSEVPQNLSASRPQDRQFILSSKKLLLSDSGFYLCAWSVQGVAEAFFGQGTRLTVV.

V usage is TRBV25-1 and J usage is TRBJ1-4; possible D gene TRBD1, 5 bases. Per germline, CDR1 MGHDK and CDR2 SYGVNS. This CDR3 has 15 residues. Trimming removed 4 bases from V and 8 bases from J, with 17 bases in between. CDR3 region: CASSGFLGGREKLFF. The CDR3 nucleotides read TGTGCCAGCAGTGGATTTTTGGGGGGAAGGGAAAAACTGTTTTTT. Full variable domain (missing parts from reference TRBV25-1 and TRBJ1-4): EADIYQTPRYLVIGTGKKITLECSQTMGHDKMYWYQQDPGMELHLIHYSYGVNSTEKGDLSSESTVSRIRTEHFPLTLESARPSHTSQYLCASSGFLGGREKLFFGSGTQLSVL.

The chain links TRBV11-2 to TRBJ1-1, with 12 positions matching TRBD1. This CDR3 comprises 17 residues. J was trimmed by 3 bases and V by 1 base; bases with no gene match: 6. The V gene's germline CDR1 is SGHAT and CDR2 FQNNGV. CDR3 bases: TGTGCCAGCAGCTTAGGCGGGACAGGGGGCAGGTACACTGAAGCTTTCTTT. Its translation is CASSLGGTGGRYTEAFF.

This clone was observed a handful of times. The rearrangement joins TRBV4-1 to TRBJ1-6; 10 bases line up with TRBD1. The germline V gene has CDR1 MGHRA and CDR2 YSYEKL. This CDR3 has 17 residues. After removal of 4 bases from V and 6 bases from J, the junction contained 9 bases not matched to a gene. The CDR3 protein is CASSLRDRGAGNSPLHF. CDR3 bases: TGCGCCAGCAGCCTCCGGGACAGGGGCGCTGGTAATTCACCCCTCCACTTT.